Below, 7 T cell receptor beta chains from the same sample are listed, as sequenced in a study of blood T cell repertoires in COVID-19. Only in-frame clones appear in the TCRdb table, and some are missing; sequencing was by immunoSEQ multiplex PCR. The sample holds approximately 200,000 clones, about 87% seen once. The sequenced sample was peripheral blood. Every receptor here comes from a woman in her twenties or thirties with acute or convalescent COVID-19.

This chain's CDR3 is CASSPIGRGQMDEQFF. CDR3 DNA sequence: TGTGCCAGCAGCCCGATCGGCAGGGGGCAAATGGATGAGCAGTTCTTC. V gene TRBV5-6 combines with J gene TRBJ2-1, with TRBD1 matching 8 bases. This CDR3 is built from 16 residues. Germline V gives CDR1 SGHDT, CDR2 YYEEEE. The junction had 14 bases not matched to a gene; V was cut back by 4 bases and J by 8 bases.

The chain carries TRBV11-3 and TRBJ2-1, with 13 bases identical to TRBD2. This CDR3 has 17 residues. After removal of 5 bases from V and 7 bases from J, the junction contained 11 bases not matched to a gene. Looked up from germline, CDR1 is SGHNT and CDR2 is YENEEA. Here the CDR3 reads CASSHFGLAGEKNEQFF. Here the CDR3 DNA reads TGTGCCAGCAGCCACTTCGGACTAGCGGGAGAGAAGAATGAGCAGTTCTTC.

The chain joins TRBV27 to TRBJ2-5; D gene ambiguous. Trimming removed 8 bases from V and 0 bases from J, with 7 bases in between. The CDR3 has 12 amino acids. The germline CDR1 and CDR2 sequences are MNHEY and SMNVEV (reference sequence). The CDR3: CASRLNQETQYF. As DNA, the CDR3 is TGTGCCAGCCGCCTAAACCAAGAGACCCAGTACTTC.

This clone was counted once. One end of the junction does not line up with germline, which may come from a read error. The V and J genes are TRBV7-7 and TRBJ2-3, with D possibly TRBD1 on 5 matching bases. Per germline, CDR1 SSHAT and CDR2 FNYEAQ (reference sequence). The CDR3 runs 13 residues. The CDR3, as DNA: TGTGCTAGCAGCTCTGGCAGGGATGATACGCAGTATTTT. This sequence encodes CASSSGRDDTQYF.

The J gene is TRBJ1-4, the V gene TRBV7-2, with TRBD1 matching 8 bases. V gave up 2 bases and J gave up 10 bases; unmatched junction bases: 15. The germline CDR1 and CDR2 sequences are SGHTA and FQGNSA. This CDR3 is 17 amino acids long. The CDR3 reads CASSLSGIDRGSGKLFF. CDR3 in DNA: TGTGCCAGCAGCTTATCAGGTATAGACAGGGGTTCGGGAAAACTGTTTTTT.

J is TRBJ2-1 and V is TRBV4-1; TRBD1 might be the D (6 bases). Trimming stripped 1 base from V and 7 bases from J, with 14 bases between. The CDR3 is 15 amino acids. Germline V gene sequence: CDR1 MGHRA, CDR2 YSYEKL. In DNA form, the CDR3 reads TGCGCCAGCAGCCAAGGAGGGGGTTTCAGGAATGAGCAGTTCTTC. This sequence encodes CASSQGGGFRNEQFF.

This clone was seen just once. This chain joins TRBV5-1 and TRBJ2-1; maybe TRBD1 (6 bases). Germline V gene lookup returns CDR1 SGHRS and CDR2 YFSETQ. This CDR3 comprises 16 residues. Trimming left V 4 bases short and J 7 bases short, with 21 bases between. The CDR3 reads CASSRPETGFRNEQFF. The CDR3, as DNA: TGCGCCAGCAGCCGTCCTGAGACAGGATTTAGGAATGAGCAGTTCTTC.